This T cell receptor (beta chain) was identified during a study of shared clonotypes between healthy human individuals. General study results and limits: The diversity represented, both genetic and in exposure history, was limited by few donors.

Germline trimming cut 4 bases from V and 7 bases from J; bases unmatched to any gene: 14. This CDR3 contains 17 residues. Per germline, CDR1 LNHDA and CDR2 SQIVND (reference sequence). The donors were all Caucasian adults (living in Nashville, Tennessee). Deep level was the assay's run setting. The sequenced material, unsorted PBMC DNA, was run on ten immunoSEQ deep assay plates. Using immunoSEQ multiplex PCR, the repertoire was profiled, and TCRdb retains in-frame clones only, with some absent. The sample records about 470,000 clones, about 76% being singletons. Note on this clone: The antigen is undetermined.

The J gene is TRBJ1-5, the V gene TRBV19; TRBD1 agrees at 9 bases. The source of this sequence is a woman aged 40 to 50 in good health. Some clones in this sample may be carry-over from other donors' samples. The sequenced sample was PBMCs. This chain's CDR3 is CASSKTSGQGNDQPQHF. In DNA, the CDR3 is TGTGCCAGTAGTAAAACATCCGGACAGGGGAACGACCAGCCCCAGCATTTT. Full variable domain (remainder filled in from reference TRBV19 and TRBJ1-5): DGGITQSPKYLFRKEGQNVTLSCEQNLNHDAMYWYRQDPGQGLRLIYYSQIVNDFQKGDIAEGYSVSREKKESFPLTVTSAQKNPTAFYLCASSKTSGQGNDQPQHFGDGTRLSIL.